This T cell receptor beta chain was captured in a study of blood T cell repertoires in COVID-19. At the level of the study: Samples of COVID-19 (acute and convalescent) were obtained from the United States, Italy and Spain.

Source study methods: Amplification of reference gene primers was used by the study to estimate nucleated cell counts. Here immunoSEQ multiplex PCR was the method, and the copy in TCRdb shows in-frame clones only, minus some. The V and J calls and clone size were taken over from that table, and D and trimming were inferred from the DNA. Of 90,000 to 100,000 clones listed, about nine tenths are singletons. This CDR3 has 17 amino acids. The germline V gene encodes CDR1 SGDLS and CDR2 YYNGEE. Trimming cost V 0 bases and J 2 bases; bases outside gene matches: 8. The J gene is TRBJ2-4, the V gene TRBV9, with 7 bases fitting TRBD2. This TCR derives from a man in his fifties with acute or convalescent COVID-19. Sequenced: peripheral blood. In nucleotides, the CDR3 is TGTGCCAGCAGCGTAGGAGGTAGCGGGTACACCAAAAACATTCAGTACTTC. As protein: CASSVGGSGYTKNIQYF.